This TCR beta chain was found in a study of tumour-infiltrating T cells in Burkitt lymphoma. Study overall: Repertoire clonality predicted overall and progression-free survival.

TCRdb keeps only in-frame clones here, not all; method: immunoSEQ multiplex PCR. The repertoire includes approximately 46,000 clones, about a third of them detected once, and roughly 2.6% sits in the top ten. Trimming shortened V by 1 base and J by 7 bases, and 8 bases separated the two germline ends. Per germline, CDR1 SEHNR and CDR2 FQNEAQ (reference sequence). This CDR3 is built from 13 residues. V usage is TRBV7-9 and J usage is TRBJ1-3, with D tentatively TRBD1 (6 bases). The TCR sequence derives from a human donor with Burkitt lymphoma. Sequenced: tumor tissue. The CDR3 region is CASSLEGGNTIYF. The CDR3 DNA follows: TGTGCCAGCAGCTTAGAAGGGGGGAACACCATATATTTT. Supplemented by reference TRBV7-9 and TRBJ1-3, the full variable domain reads DTGVSQNPRHKITKRGQNVTFRCDPISEHNRLYWYRQTLGQGPEFLTYFQNEAQLEKSRLLSDRFSAERPKGSFSTLEIQRTEQGDSAMYLCASSLEGGNTIYFGEGSWLTVV.